The present TCR beta chain was sequenced within a study of blood T cells in healthy people across ages. Study-wide findings and caveats: Getting older went along with TCR beta diversity per million T cells dropping roughly linearly.

A J-beta primer mix and a sample-barcoded 5' primer were used in a second PCR of about 6 to 12 cycles. In TCRdb, the 5' RACE reads were re-called with MiXCR into one record per CDR3 protein. The sample contains about 650,000 distinct CDR3 sequences, around 50% of which appear only once. Comments on this clonotype: Antigen: not known.

Material: blood. The sequence was obtained from an elderly woman in good health.

The CDR3 DNA follows: TGTGCCAGCAGCTTAGCGGGAGCAGGGGTGCAGTGGGAGCTGTTTTTT. Protein sequence: CASSLAGAGVQWELFF. The V gene is TRBV7-9, the J gene TRBJ2-2, with a possible D match to TRBD1 (6 bases). Germline lookup yields CDR1 SEHNR and CDR2 FQNEAQ (reference sequence). This CDR3 spans 16 amino acids. V lost 0 bases and J 9 bases, leaving 17 bases between the germline ends.